This entry features one TCR beta chain sequence. Original analysis: Amplification with reference gene primers provided the estimates of nucleated cell counts. TCRdb keeps only in-frame clones here, not all; method: immunoSEQ multiplex PCR. Clone size and V and J calls were adopted from that table, with D and trimming inferred from the DNA. The repertoire has just under 300,000 clones, more than 75% of them found once; the top ten carry 1% to 1.5%. The data were taken from a study of blood T cell repertoires in COVID-19. In the study overall: Whether acute or convalescent, the COVID-19 samples came from the United States, Italy and Spain. The cDNA or gDNA used as material had been derived from T cells, B-cell-depleted T cells, or PBMCs.

Germline CDR1 SEHNR, CDR2 FQNEAQ (reference sequence). The CDR3 is made up of 16 amino acids. With 5 bases clipped from V and 4 bases from J, the junction kept 12 bases outside the gene matches. The TCR comes from a man aged 65 to 85 with acute or convalescent COVID-19. V and J are TRBV7-9 and TRBJ2-5, with 8 bases matching TRBD1. Sequenced material: peripheral blood. The chain's CDR3 is CASSPSGQGGGETQYF. As DNA, the CDR3 is TGTGCCAGCAGCCCCAGCGGACAGGGTGGGGGAGAGACCCAGTACTTC. The whole variable domain, remainder taken from reference TRBV7-9 and TRBJ2-5, is DTGVSQNPRHKITKRGQNVTFRCDPISEHNRLYWYRQTLGQGPEFLTYFQNEAQLEKSRLLSDRFSAERPKGSFSTLEIQRTEQGDSAMYLCASSPSGQGGGETQYFGPGTRLLVL.